This entry lists 24 T cell receptor beta chains sequenced from one sample in a study of a mutant IDH1 vaccine in newly diagnosed glioma. Using immunoSEQ multiplex PCR, the repertoire was profiled, and TCRdb retains in-frame clones only, with some absent. The sample holds about 64,000 clones, under 85% seen once. Stated time point: week 35, safety follow-up. In the vaccine, a single dose held 300 ug of the mutant IDH1 20-mer peptide, along with topical imiquimod. Their specific antigens are unknown. Sequencing was performed on PBMCs, taken from a glioma patient whose treatment included an IDH1 peptide vaccine. The receptors derive from a man aged 45 to 65 with glioma.

For this clone: The junction does not match germline at one end; this may be a read error. V gene TRBV11-2 combines with J gene TRBJ2-2; D unresolved. Germline V gene data show CDR1 as SGHAT and CDR2 as FQNNGV. This CDR3 has 14 amino acids. The CDR3 DNA is TGTGCCAGCAGCCCGGGTTATGCCACCCGGGAGCTGTTTTTT. Protein sequence: CASSPGYATRELFF.

The chain couples TRBV27 to TRBJ2-1, with unresolved D. CDR3 size: 16 residues. The V end was cut by 2 bases, the J end by 0 bases, with 11 bases between. CDR1 is MNHEY, CDR2 SMNVEV, per germline (reference sequence). CDR3 DNA: TGTGCCAGCAGTTTAAACGGCGCTAGCTCCTACAATGAGCAGTTCTTC. Translating gives CASSLNGASSYNEQFF.

The chain has TRBV7-2 and TRBJ2-3; the match to TRBD2 covers 12 bases. The V segment lost 5 bases and the J segment 5 bases; nucleotides outside the gene matches: 5. Germline V gives CDR1 SGHTA, CDR2 FQGNSA. This CDR3 has 15 residues. This CDR3 reads CASSQTSGGLDTQYF. As DNA, the CDR3 is TGTGCCAGCAGCCAGACTAGCGGGGGACTAGATACGCAGTATTTT.

The V call is TRBV7-9, the J call TRBJ1-1; 7 bases fit TRBD1. V shed 1 base, J shed 1 base, and the junction held 0 bases outside the gene matches. CDR3 size: 14 residues. Germline assignment: CDR1 SEHNR and CDR2 FQNEAQ (reference sequence). This chain's CDR3 is CASSLGQGNTEAFF. CDR3 nucleotides: TGTGCCAGCAGCTTAGGACAGGGGAACACTGAAGCTTTCTTT.

CDR3: CASSLQEGSPLHF. Written as DNA, the CDR3 is TGTGCCAGCAGCTTACAAGAGGGTTCACCCCTCCACTTT. The chain employs TRBV7-2 and TRBJ1-6, with D uncertain. V shed 2 bases and J shed 9 bases, with 8 bases lying between them. Germline V gene sequence: CDR1 SGHTA, CDR2 FQGNSA. This CDR3 spans 13 amino acids.

Here the CDR3 reads CASSLSPGLDSYEQYF. Written as DNA, the CDR3 is TGCGCCAGCAGCTTGTCCCCTGGACTAGACTCCTACGAGCAGTACTTC. This rearrangement joins TRBV5-1 to TRBJ2-7; 7 bases agree with TRBD2. CDR3 length: 16 residues. Trimming at V came to 1 base and at J to 0 bases, leaving 7 bases not matched to a gene. Germline values: CDR1 SGHRS, CDR2 YFSETQ.

The genes are TRBV5-1 and TRBJ2-5; unclear D gene. Trimming removed 3 bases at V and 2 bases at J, with 8 bases between. This CDR3 has 13 amino acids. The germline CDR1 and CDR2 sequences are SGHRS and YFSETQ. The CDR3 is CASSSLRQETQYF. DNA for the CDR3: TGCGCCAGCAGCTCATTAAGACAAGAGACCCAGTACTTC. Filled out from reference TRBV5-1 and TRBJ2-5, the complete variable domain reads KAGVTQTPRYLIKTRGQQVTLSCSPISGHRSVSWYQQTPGQGLQFLFEYFSETQRNKGNFPGRFSGRQFSNSRSEMNVSTLELGDSALYLCASSSLRQETQYFGPGTRLLVL.

This rearrangement joins TRBV5-1 to TRBJ2-7; TRBD1 matches at 7 bases. This CDR3 is 13 amino acids long. The trim removed 0 bases at V and 7 bases at J, leaving 4 bases unmatched. The germline CDR1 and CDR2 sequences are SGHRS and YFSETQ. The CDR3 reads CASSLGQGIEQYF. The DNA of the CDR3 is TGCGCCAGCAGCTTGGGACAGGGTATTGAGCAGTACTTC.

The J gene is TRBJ2-3, the V gene TRBV5-4; D is possibly TRBD1 (6 bases). This CDR3 has 16 residues. CDR1 is SGHNT and CDR2 is YYREEE in the germline V gene (reference sequence). The V gene lost 4 bases and the J gene lost 1 base, with 16 bases spanning the gap. Here the CDR3 reads CASSPYRAGGTDTQYF. CDR3 in DNA: TGTGCCAGCAGCCCGTACAGGGCCGGTGGCACAGATACGCAGTATTTT. The full variable domain, with the rest looked up from reference TRBV5-4 and TRBJ2-3, is ETGVTQSPTHLIKTRGQQVTLRCSSQSGHNTVSWYQQALGQGPQFIFQYYREEENGRGNFPPRFSGLQFPNYSSELNVNALELDDSALYLCASSPYRAGGTDTQYFGPGTRLTVL.

The chain employs TRBV18 and TRBJ1-1; D possibly corresponds to TRBD1 (6 bases). The V gene's germline CDR1 is KGHSH and CDR2 LQKENI. This CDR3 region has 15 residues. V gave up 2 bases and J gave up 4 bases, with 14 bases separating them. CDR3 residues: CASSPTGGGRTEAFF. The DNA for the CDR3 is TGTGCCAGCTCACCAACCGGGGGCGGGCGCACTGAAGCTTTCTTT.

Here the CDR3 reads CASSRSTSGGWETQYF. The CDR3 DNA reads TGCGCCAGCAGCAGATCGACTAGCGGGGGCTGGGAGACCCAGTACTTC. V and J are TRBV4-1 and TRBJ2-5; 12 bases map to TRBD2. This CDR3 is 16 amino acids long. Unmatched junction bases numbered 9, after V lost 5 bases and J lost 5 bases. Germline assignment: CDR1 MGHRA and CDR2 YSYEKL.

This chain joins TRBV29-1 and TRBJ2-5; D might be TRBD1 (5 bases). Germline V CDR1 and CDR2: SQVTM, ANQGSEA. The CDR3 totals 11 residues. Trimming pared 7 bases from V and 5 bases from J, leaving 11 bases between. CDR3 protein: CSGGSRETQYF. The CDR3 bases are TGCAGCGGGGGCTCCCGGGAGACCCAGTACTTC.

The chain joins TRBV30 to TRBJ1-3, with D unresolved. The ends were cut back, 0 bases at V and 2 bases at J, with 11 bases in the middle. The CDR3 is 15 amino acids. Germline-derived CDR1 and CDR2 are GTSNPN and SVGIG (reference sequence). The CDR3 loop is CAWSVRGVAGNTIYF. DNA of the CDR3: TGTGCCTGGAGTGTGCGGGGTGTAGCTGGAAACACCATATATTTT.

The rearrangement uses TRBV10-3 and TRBJ1-2; weak D call: TRBD1 (6 bases). V lost 3 bases and J lost 8, with 16 bases in between. The CDR3 extends over 14 amino acids. From germline, CDR1 is ENHRY and CDR2 SYGVKD. The CDR3: CAISDAGAEGGYTF. Here the CDR3 DNA reads TGTGCCATCAGTGATGCGGGGGCGGAGGGGGGCTACACCTTC.

The V gene is TRBV5-1, the J gene TRBJ2-7, with 10 bases matching TRBD1. J was trimmed by 0 bases and V by 0 bases; bases with no gene match: 3. Looked up from germline, CDR1 is SGHRS and CDR2 is YFSETQ. The CDR3 is 16 residues long. CDR3 protein: CASSLGDRGFSYEQYF. The CDR3 bases are TGCGCCAGCAGCTTGGGGGACAGGGGATTCTCCTACGAGCAGTACTTC.

This clone was seen only once. The V gene is TRBV7-3, the J gene TRBJ2-3, with TRBD1 matching over 8 bases. After removal of 5 bases from V and 1 base from J, the junction contained 5 bases not matched to a gene. The germline CDR1 and CDR2 sequences are SGHTA and FQGTGA. The length of the CDR3 is 15 residues. CDR3 nucleotide sequence: TGTGCCAGCAGCCCATTGGGACAGGGCACAGATACGCAGTATTTT. Protein product: CASSPLGQGTDTQYF. Filled out from reference TRBV7-3 and TRBJ2-3, the complete variable domain reads GAGVSQTPSNKVTEKGKYVELRCDPISGHTALYWYRQSLGQGPEFLIYFQGTGAADDSGLPNDRFFAVRPEGSVSTLKIQRTERGDSAVYLCASSPLGQGTDTQYFGPGTRLTVL.

About this clone: The germline gene is not matched at one end of the junction; a read error may be the cause. The CDR3 reads CVSSLTSVRSYNEQFF. In DNA, the CDR3 is TGCGTCAGCAGCTTGACTAGCGTCAGGTCCTACAATGAGCAGTTCTTC. The V gene is TRBV5-1, the J gene TRBJ2-1, with TRBD2 matching 8 bases. This CDR3 comprises 16 residues. Germline V gene sequence: CDR1 SGHRS, CDR2 YFSETQ.

This clone has at least ten counts. This chain's CDR3 is CAWSVGGVNTGELFF. CDR3 bases: TGTGCCTGGAGTGTTGGAGGGGTTAACACCGGGGAGCTGTTTTTT. This sequence joins TRBV30 and TRBJ2-2, with D maybe TRBD2 (6 bases). Germline CDR1 and CDR2: GTSNPN and SVGIG (reference sequence). This CDR3 comprises 15 residues. V was clipped by 0 bases and J by 2 bases, with 10 bases between them. The entire variable domain, with the rest obtained from reference TRBV30 and TRBJ2-2, is as follows: SQTIHQWPATLVQPVGSPLSLECTVEGTSNPNLYWYRQAAGRGLQLLFYSVGIGQISSEVPQNLSASRPQDRQFILSSKKLLLSDSGFYLCAWSVGGVNTGELFFGEGSRLTVL.

This clone showed up just a few times. This chain joins TRBV7-6 and TRBJ1-2; tentatively, D is TRBD1 (6 bases). The CDR3 length is 11 residues. The V and J ends lost 11 bases and 8 bases respectively, with 15 bases between them. Germline lookup yields CDR1 SGHVS and CDR2 FNYEAQ. In DNA form, the CDR3 reads TGTGCCGTAGGGGGGGTAAGAGGCTACACCTTC. Its translation: CAVGGVRGYTF.

The V and J genes are TRBV2 and TRBJ2-1, with 8 bases that match TRBD1. Trimming cost V 6 bases and J 9 bases; bases outside gene matches: 10. From germline, CDR1 is SNHLY and CDR2 FYNNEI. This CDR3 contains 14 residues. The CDR3 protein is CASSLGTGWGEQFF. CDR3 nucleotides: TGTGCCAGCAGCCTAGGGACAGGATGGGGTGAGCAGTTCTTC.

The chain has TRBV4-2 and TRBJ1-5; a weak D match, TRBD1 (6 bases). The CDR3 totals 14 residues. Per the germline V gene, CDR1 is LGHNA and CDR2 is YNFKEQ. Trimming shortened V by 4 bases and J by 6 bases, and 13 bases separated the two germline ends. CDR3 loop: CASSLGGGTQPQHF. The CDR3 DNA sequence: TGTGCCAGCAGCCTAGGGGGGGGCACTCAGCCCCAGCATTTT.

This chain joins TRBV18 and TRBJ1-2; D remains unclear. The germline V and J ends were trimmed by 2 bases and 2 bases, with 15 bases remaining between them. The CDR3 is 16 amino acids. Germline V gene sequence: CDR1 KGHSH, CDR2 LQKENI. CDR3 loop: CASSPNVPQSNYGYTF. The CDR3 DNA sequence: TGTGCCAGCTCACCAAATGTCCCACAGTCGAACTATGGCTACACCTTC.

The rearrangement joins TRBV30 to TRBJ2-1, with D perhaps matching TRBD1 (5 bases). In germline, CDR1 is GTSNPN, CDR2 SVGIG (reference sequence). The CDR3 consists of 12 residues. Trimming left V 0 bases short and J 6 bases short, with 6 bases between. The DNA of the CDR3 is TGTGCCTGGAGTGTAGGGGCCAATGAGCAGTTCTTC. As protein: CAWSVGANEQFF.

The chain recombines TRBV7-9 with TRBJ1-6; perhaps TRBD1 as D (5 bases). Germline CDR1 SEHNR, CDR2 FQNEAQ (reference sequence). The CDR3 loop spans 11 amino acids. With 6 bases removed from V and 14 bases from J, the gap between germline ends came to 11 bases. The CDR3, as DNA: TGTGCCAGCAGTTTGGACACTACCCTCCACTTT. It encodes CASSLDTTLHF.